The 29 T cell receptor beta chains listed next were all sequenced from one sample in a study of T cells after yellow fever vaccination. Each CDR3 protein is one row after TCRdb ran MiXCR on the 5' RACE reads. The sample has hundreds of thousands of distinct CDR3 sequences; roughly an eighth are singletons. This specimen consisted of PBMCs, obtained on the day of the yellow fever booster vaccination. Receptors were obtained from a man aged 30-40 years who received the YFV17D yellow fever vaccine.

This clonotype was seen only a few times. V and J are TRBV7-2 and TRBJ2-1; D perhaps matches TRBD1 (6 bases). This CDR3 has 15 residues. Germline assignment: CDR1 SGHTA and CDR2 FQGNSA. V lost 5 bases to trimming and J lost 5 bases, with 16 bases between them. This CDR3 reads CASSNRDSGNNEQFF. In DNA form, the CDR3 reads TGTGCCAGCAGCAACAGGGATTCTGGGAACAATGAGCAGTTCTTC.

This clonotype was recorded at least ten times. The chain is built from TRBV18 and TRBJ2-1; 10 positions agree with TRBD2. The CDR3 spans 15 residues. The trim removed 4 bases at V and 2 bases at J, leaving 2 bases unmatched. Germline CDR1 reads KGHSH; CDR2 reads LQKENI. The CDR3 spells CASSRGLAAYNEQFF. For the CDR3, the DNA is TGTGCCAGCTCACGCGGACTAGCGGCCTACAATGAGCAGTTCTTC.

This clonotype was observed at least ten times. This sequence joins TRBV29-1 and TRBJ1-2; D uncertain. Trimming took 2 bases from V and 2 from J, leaving 9 bases between them. The CDR3 is 13 residues long. Germline V gives CDR1 SQVTM, CDR2 ANQGSEA. CDR3 nucleotides: TGCAGCGTTGAAATGGCACGAAACTATGGCTACACCTTC. Amino acids: CSVEMARNYGYTF.

This clonotype was found a few times. The V gene is TRBV5-1, the J gene TRBJ2-5; 10 bases agree with TRBD1. This CDR3 region has 14 residues. V shed 5 bases and J 4 bases; nucleotides not matched to a gene: 5. CDR1 SGHRS and CDR2 YFSETQ come from the germline V gene. The CDR3 here is CASRPWTGGETQYF. The DNA for the CDR3 is TGCGCCAGCAGGCCCTGGACAGGGGGAGAGACCCAGTACTTC.

The chain uses TRBV5-6 and TRBJ2-3; the D is unclear. Deletions cut 4 bases from V and 0 bases from J, with 6 bases between. Germline lookup yields CDR1 SGHDT and CDR2 YYEEEE. This CDR3 region has 13 residues. The chain's CDR3 is CASSHQSTDTQYF. The CDR3 nucleotides read TGTGCCAGCAGCCATCAAAGCACAGATACGCAGTATTTT. The full variable domain, rest sourced from reference TRBV5-6 and TRBJ2-3, is DAGVTQSPTHLIKTRGQQVTLRCSPKSGHDTVSWYQQALGQGPQFIFQYYEEEERQRGNFPDRFSGHQFPNYSSELNVNALLLGDSALYLCASSHQSTDTQYFGPGTRLTVL.

CDR3: CASSLAGGPGANVLTF. The CDR3 coding sequence is TGCGCCAGCAGCTTGGCCGGGGGCCCTGGGGCCAACGTCCTGACTTTC. The chain employs TRBV5-1 and TRBJ2-6, with D perhaps being TRBD1 or TRBD2 (6 bases each). Germline V lookup: CDR1 SGHRS, CDR2 YFSETQ. V was trimmed by 0 bases and J by 2 bases, leaving 9 bases between them. This CDR3 is built from 16 residues.

The chain is built from TRBV28 and TRBJ2-7; TRBD2 matches at 8 bases. With 5 bases clipped from V and 3 bases from J, the junction kept 12 bases outside the gene matches. The length of the CDR3 is 16 residues. Per germline, CDR1 MDHEN and CDR2 SYDVKM. CDR3 region: CASSTQVSGKLYEQYF. The CDR3 bases are TGTGCCAGCAGTACCCAAGTTAGCGGGAAACTCTACGAGCAGTACTTC. Looking up the rest from reference TRBV28 and TRBJ2-7 gives the full variable domain: DVKVTQSSRYLVKRTGEKVFLECVQDMDHENMFWYRQDPGLGLRLIYFSYDVKMKEKGDIPEGYSVSREKKERFSLILESASTNQTSMYLCASSTQVSGKLYEQYFGPGTRLTVT.

The gene calls are TRBV7-2 and TRBJ2-1; the D is unclear. The CDR3 has 12 residues. Between the trimmed V and J ends, which lost 4 bases and 8 bases, there was a span of 9 bases. Germline V gene lookup returns CDR1 SGHTA and CDR2 FQGNSA. The CDR3 loop is CASSYLGYEQFF. CDR3 bases: TGTGCCAGCAGCTACCTAGGGTATGAGCAGTTCTTC.

This clonotype was seen a few times. The chain links TRBV15 to TRBJ1-1; 11 bases match TRBD1. Per the germline V gene, CDR1 is LNHNV and CDR2 is YYDKDF (reference sequence). This CDR3 is built from 15 residues. Germline trimming cut 5 bases from V and 10 bases from J; bases unmatched to any gene: 12. This chain's CDR3 is CATSSTRTGGAGAFF. CDR3 DNA sequence: TGTGCCACCAGCTCCACTCGGACAGGGGGCGCAGGAGCTTTCTTT.

This clonotype was detected a few times. V usage is TRBV2 and J usage is TRBJ2-3; TRBD2 is a possible D gene (6 bases). The ends were cut back, 2 bases at V and 3 bases at J, with 9 bases in the middle. CDR1 SNHLY and CDR2 FYNNEI come from the germline V gene. The length of the CDR3 is 14 residues. The CDR3 bases are TGTGCCAGCAGTGAAACTAGCAGAACAGATACGCAGTATTTT. Translating it yields CASSETSRTDTQYF.

The chain is built from TRBV5-1 and TRBJ2-1; possibly TRBD1 for D (6 bases). Germline CDR1 and CDR2: SGHRS and YFSETQ. The CDR3 totals 13 residues. Trimming left V 5 bases short and J 7 bases short, with 13 bases between. The CDR3 sequence is CASRDSPTNEQFF. The CDR3 DNA is TGCGCCAGCAGGGACAGCCCTACGAATGAGCAGTTCTTC.

This chain connects TRBV2 to TRBJ2-1; D ambiguous. Trimming took off 8 bases at V and 8 bases at J, with 7 bases between the two ends. Germline V lookup: CDR1 SNHLY, CDR2 FYNNEI. This CDR3 has 10 residues. CDR3 in DNA: TGTGCCAGCGTTCGTGATGAGCAGTTCTTC. It encodes CASVRDEQFF.

This clonotype has more than one count but fewer than ten. This sequence joins TRBV12-3 or TRBV12-4 and TRBJ1-5; 7 positions match TRBD1. The CDR3 contains 12 residues. V gave up 6 bases and J gave up 6 bases; unmatched junction bases: 2. CDR3 nucleotide sequence: TGTGCCAGCAGACAGGGGCCTCAGCCCCAGCATTTT. Translating gives CASRQGPQPQHF.

This clonotype appeared a few times. The J gene is TRBJ1-2, the V gene TRBV6-5, with D unclear. This CDR3 region has 16 residues. V was cut by 0 bases and J by 8 bases, with 19 bases left in between. Germline V gives CDR1 MNHEY, CDR2 SVGAGI. CDR3 sequence (DNA): TGTGCCAGCAGTTACTCCCAAATCAGGACCTTGGGAGGCTACACCTTC. Translation: CASSYSQIRTLGGYTF.

Concerning this clonotype: This may stem from a read error, because a much larger clone lies one nucleotide away. V is TRBV11-2 and J is TRBJ2-2; 7 positions match TRBD2. CDR1 and CDR2 from the germline V gene are SGHAT and FQNNGV. After removal of 5 bases from V and 6 bases from J, the junction contained 18 bases not matched to a gene. The CDR3 runs to 18 residues. The CDR3, as DNA: TGTGCCAGCAGCCACCCGCCGCGACCAGCGGGATTCGCCGGGGAGCTGTTTTTT. Translation gives CASSHPPRPAGFAGELFF.

This chain connects TRBV7-9 to TRBJ2-5; D is undetermined. The V end lost 5 bases, the J end lost 2 bases, and 12 bases lay between the germline ends. In germline, CDR1 is SEHNR, CDR2 FQNEAQ (reference sequence). The length of the CDR3 is 14 residues. The CDR3 nucleotides are TGTGCCAGCAGCACCTGGAACGTACAAGAGACCCAGTACTTC. Amino acid sequence: CASSTWNVQETQYF.

This clonotype showed up just a few times. J is TRBJ2-2 and V is TRBV7-2, with 14 bases matching TRBD2. Trimming cost V 3 bases and J 6 bases; bases outside gene matches: 6. The CDR3 length is 17 residues. From germline, CDR1 is SGHTA and CDR2 FQGNSA. This CDR3 reads CASSFLGTSGSPGELFF. The CDR3 DNA sequence: TGTGCCAGCAGCTTCCTCGGGACTAGCGGGAGTCCCGGGGAGCTGTTTTTT.

This clonotype was counted only a few times. V gene TRBV15 combines with J gene TRBJ2-7; 9 bases align to TRBD1. Germline CDR1 reads LNHNV; CDR2 reads YYDKDF (reference sequence). Losses at the gene ends were 3 bases for V and 6 bases for J; bases not matched to a gene: 9. The CDR3 consists of 15 residues. Here the CDR3 reads CATSRNRGRISEQYF. In DNA form, the CDR3 reads TGTGCCACCAGCAGGAACAGGGGGCGCATAAGCGAGCAGTACTTC.

The CDR3 sequence is CASSPGRAETQYF. CDR3 in DNA: TGTGCCAGCAGCCCGGGCCGGGCAGAGACCCAGTACTTC. The chain carries TRBV7-6 and TRBJ2-5; the D is unclear. The CDR3 length is 13 residues. The V and J ends lost 5 bases and 4 bases respectively, with 11 bases between them. CDR1 is SGHVS and CDR2 is FNYEAQ in the germline V gene.

V usage is TRBV6-5 and J usage is TRBJ2-5; D is uncertain. The CDR3 spans 15 residues. The V end was cut by 4 bases, the J end by 0 bases, with 12 bases between. The V gene's germline CDR1 is MNHEY and CDR2 SVGAGI. CDR3 region: CASSLKQAYQETQYF. The CDR3 DNA follows: TGTGCCAGCAGTTTAAAACAAGCATACCAAGAGACCCAGTACTTC.

This clonotype was observed a few times. The chain carries TRBV11-2 and TRBJ1-5, with D perhaps TRBD1 (6 bases). Trimming took off 4 bases at V and 5 bases at J, with 30 bases between the two ends. CDR1 and CDR2 from the germline V gene are SGHAT and FQNNGV. This CDR3 has 20 amino acids. The CDR3 region is CASSSFKFTGIRYQDQPQHF. The CDR3 DNA reads as TGTGCCAGCAGCTCCTTTAAATTTACAGGGATAAGGTACCAGGATCAGCCCCAGCATTTT.

In this sample, this clonotype turned up a few times. The chain couples TRBV19 to TRBJ1-5; 7 positions match TRBD1. With V trimmed by 11 bases and J by 3 bases, 7 bases remained unmatched. The CDR3 runs to 13 residues. The germline V gene encodes CDR1 LNHDA and CDR2 SQIVND (reference sequence). CDR3 nucleotide sequence: TGTGCCTCCGACAGGGCCTACAATCAGCCCCAGCATTTT. Translation gives CASDRAYNQPQHF.

This chain links TRBV4-3 with TRBJ1-6; no firm D call. The length of the CDR3 is 12 residues. Trimming stripped 2 bases from V and 6 bases from J, with 2 bases between. Germline CDR1 and CDR2: LGHNA and YSLEER. This CDR3 is CASSQTNSPLHF. The CDR3 coding sequence is TGCGCCAGCAGCCAAACTAATTCACCCCTCCACTTT.

The rearrangement joins TRBV14 to TRBJ2-1, with a tentative D call TRBD1 (5 bases). Trimming removed 1 base at V and 2 bases at J, with 9 bases between. This CDR3 region has 15 residues. Germline CDR1 reads SGHDN; CDR2 reads FVKESK. The chain's CDR3 is CASSQGTFPYNEQFF. CDR3 in DNA: TGTGCCAGCAGCCAAGGGACATTCCCCTACAATGAGCAGTTCTTC. The whole variable domain, remainder taken from reference TRBV14 and TRBJ2-1, is EAGVTQFPSHSVIEKGQTVTLRCDPISGHDNLYWYRRVMGKEIKFLLHFVKESKQDESGMPNNRFLAERTGGTYSTLKVQPAELEDSGVYFCASSQGTFPYNEQFFGPGTRLTVL.

The chain employs TRBV7-2 and TRBJ1-3; D is ambiguous. Deletions cut 3 bases from V and 4 bases from J, with 4 bases between. In germline, CDR1 is SGHTA, CDR2 FQGNSA. This CDR3 spans 12 amino acids. The CDR3 coding sequence is TGTGCCAGCAGCTTCGTCGGAAACACCATATATTTT. This translates into CASSFVGNTIYF.

Only a few counts were recorded for this clonotype. The V gene is TRBV6-2 or TRBV6-3, the J gene TRBJ2-1; no clear D gene. CDR1 and CDR2 from the germline V gene are MNHEY and SVGEGT. CDR3 length: 12 amino acids. V was trimmed by 2 bases and J by 6 bases, leaving 5 bases between them. The CDR3 coding sequence is TGTGCCAGCAGTTACGTCAGCAATGAGCAGTTCTTC. This gives the protein CASSYVSNEQFF.

The CDR3 loop reads CASSGRLAGTSYEQYF. CDR3 nucleotide sequence: TGCGCCAGCAGCGGAAGACTAGCGGGGACCTCCTACGAGCAGTACTTC. The gene calls are TRBV5-1 and TRBJ2-7, with 11 bases that match TRBD2. The CDR3 loop spans 16 amino acids. Germline loops: CDR1 SGHRS, CDR2 YFSETQ. V lost 4 bases, J lost 0 bases, and 6 bases stayed unmatched.

This clonotype was observed a handful of times. This sequence joins TRBV6-5 and TRBJ2-5; 10 bases map to TRBD2. The germline V gene has CDR1 MNHEY and CDR2 SVGAGI. The junction had 5 bases not matched to a gene; V was cut back by 2 bases and J by 2 bases. The CDR3 is made up of 16 amino acids. The CDR3 coding sequence is TGTGCCAGCAGTTACGCGTCTAGCGGGAGTCAAGAGACCCAGTACTTC. Its protein is CASSYASSGSQETQYF.

This clonotype was detected only a few times. The V call is TRBV7-2, the J call TRBJ2-1; perhaps D is TRBD1 or TRBD2 (6 bases each). This CDR3 has 12 amino acids. Germline CDR1 SGHTA, CDR2 FQGNSA. V lost 3 bases and J lost 15, with 15 bases in between. The CDR3 DNA reads TGTGCCAGCAGCTTTTCCGGGGGCGGGCGGTTCTTC. Protein sequence: CASSFSGGGRFF. Full variable domain (missing parts from reference TRBV7-2 and TRBJ2-1): GAGVSQSPSNKVTEKGKDVELRCDPISGHTALYWYRQSLGQGLEFLIYFQGNSAPDKSGLPSDRFSAERTGGSVSTLTIQRTQQEDSAVYLCASSFSGGGRFFGPGTRLTVL.